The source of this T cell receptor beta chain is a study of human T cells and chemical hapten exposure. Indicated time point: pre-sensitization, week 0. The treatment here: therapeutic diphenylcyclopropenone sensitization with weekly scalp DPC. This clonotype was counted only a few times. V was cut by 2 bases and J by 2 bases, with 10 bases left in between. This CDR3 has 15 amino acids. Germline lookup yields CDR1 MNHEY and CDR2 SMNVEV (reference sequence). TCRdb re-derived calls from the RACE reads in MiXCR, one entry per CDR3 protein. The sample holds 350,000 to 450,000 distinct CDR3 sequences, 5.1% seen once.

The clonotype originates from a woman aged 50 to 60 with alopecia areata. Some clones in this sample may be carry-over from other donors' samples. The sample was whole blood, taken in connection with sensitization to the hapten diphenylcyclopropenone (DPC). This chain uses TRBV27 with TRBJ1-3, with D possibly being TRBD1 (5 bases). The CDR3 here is CASSLAGIPGNTIYF. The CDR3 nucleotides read TGTGCCAGCAGTTTAGCAGGGATTCCTGGAAACACCATATATTTT.